Sequencing of this T cell receptor beta chain was carried out in a study of cytomegalovirus exposure and HLA in healthy donors. Study-wide points: In a later analysis, most CMV-associated TCR beta chains appeared HLA-restricted.

Note on this clone: Antigen specificity is unknown.

These donors counted as nominally healthy when sampled, but unrecorded immune exposures were likely. Unmatched junction bases numbered 7, after V lost 8 bases and J lost 4 bases. Germline values: CDR1 SGHDT, CDR2 YYEEEE. The CDR3 extends over 14 amino acids. With 60 Vbeta and 13 Jbeta primers, the PCR was carried out. The method was immunoSEQ multiplex PCR; TCRdb's version includes in-frame clones alone and lacks a portion of them. Seen here are about 130,000 clones, roughly 78% observed once, and the top ten hold approximately 11%. V gene TRBV5-6 combines with J gene TRBJ2-3; 10 bases are a match to TRBD2. Sequencing was performed on PBMCs. This TCR was sampled from a man under 40 in good health and CMV-seropositive. The CDR3 loop is CASSKREGPDTQYF. The CDR3 DNA sequence: TGTGCCAGTTCTAAGCGGGAGGGCCCAGATACGCAGTATTTT.